This record covers a single TCR beta chain. This entry belongs to a study of OX40 agonist ivuxolimab in advanced cancers. The data were produced by immunoSEQ multiplex PCR, yet TCRdb's version contains in-frame clones alone and is incomplete. The sample includes some 39,000 clones, 88% of them seen just once. V was clipped by 7 bases and J by 1 base, with 7 bases between them. Germline lookup yields CDR1 MDHEN and CDR2 SYDVKM. This CDR3 has 12 residues. This sequence was found in an adult with an advanced solid tumor such as melanoma, head and neck, liver or kidney cancer. The specimen comprised CD4+ or CD8+ T cells sorted from blood, sampled in a trial of the OX40 agonist ivuxolimab. This chain connects TRBV28 to TRBJ1-2, with no clear D. The CDR3 loop reads CASTNLNYGYTF. As DNA, the CDR3 is TGTGCCAGCACCAACCTTAACTATGGCTACACCTTC.